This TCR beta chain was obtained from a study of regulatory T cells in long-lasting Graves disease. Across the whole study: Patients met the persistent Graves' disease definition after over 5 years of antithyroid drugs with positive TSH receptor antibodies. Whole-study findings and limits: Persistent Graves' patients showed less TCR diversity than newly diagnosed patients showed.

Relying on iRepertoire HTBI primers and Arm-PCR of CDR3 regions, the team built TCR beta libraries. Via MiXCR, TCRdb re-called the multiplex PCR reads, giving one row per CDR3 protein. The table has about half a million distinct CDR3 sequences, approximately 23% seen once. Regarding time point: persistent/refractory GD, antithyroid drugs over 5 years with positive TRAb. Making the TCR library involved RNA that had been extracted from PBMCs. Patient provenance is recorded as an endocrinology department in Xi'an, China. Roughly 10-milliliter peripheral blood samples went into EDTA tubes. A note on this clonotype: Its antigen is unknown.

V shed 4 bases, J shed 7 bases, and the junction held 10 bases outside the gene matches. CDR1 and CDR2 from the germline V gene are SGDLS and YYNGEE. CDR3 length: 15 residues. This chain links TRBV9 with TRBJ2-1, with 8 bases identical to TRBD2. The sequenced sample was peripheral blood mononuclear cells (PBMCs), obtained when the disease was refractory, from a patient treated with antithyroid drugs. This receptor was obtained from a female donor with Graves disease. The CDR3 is CASSPGGADRNEQFF. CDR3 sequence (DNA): TGTGCCAGCAGCCCCGGGGGGGCCGATAGGAATGAGCAGTTCTTC.